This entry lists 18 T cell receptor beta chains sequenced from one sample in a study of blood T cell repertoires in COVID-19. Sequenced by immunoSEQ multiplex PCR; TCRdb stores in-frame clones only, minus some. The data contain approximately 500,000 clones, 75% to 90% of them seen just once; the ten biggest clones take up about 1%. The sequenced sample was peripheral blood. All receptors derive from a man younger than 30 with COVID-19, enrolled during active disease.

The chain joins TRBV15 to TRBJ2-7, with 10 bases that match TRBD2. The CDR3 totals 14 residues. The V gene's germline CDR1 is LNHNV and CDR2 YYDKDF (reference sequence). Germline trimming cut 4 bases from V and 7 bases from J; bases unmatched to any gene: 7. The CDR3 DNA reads TGTGCCACCAGCACTCCGGGACTAGCGCGGGAGCAGTACTTC. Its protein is CATSTPGLAREQYF.

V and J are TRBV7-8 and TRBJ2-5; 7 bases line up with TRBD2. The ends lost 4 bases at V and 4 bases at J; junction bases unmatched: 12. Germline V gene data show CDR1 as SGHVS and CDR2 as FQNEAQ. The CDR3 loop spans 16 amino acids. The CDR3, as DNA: TGTGCCAGCAGCTCGGGACTCGCGGGGGTTGGAGAGACCCAGTACTTC. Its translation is CASSSGLAGVGETQYF.

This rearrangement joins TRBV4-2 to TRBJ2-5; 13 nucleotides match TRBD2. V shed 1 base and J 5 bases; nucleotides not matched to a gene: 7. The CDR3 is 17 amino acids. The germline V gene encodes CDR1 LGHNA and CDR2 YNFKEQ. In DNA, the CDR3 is TGTGCCAGCAGCCAAGGACTAGCGGGAGGAGTCGTGGAGACCCAGTACTTC. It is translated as CASSQGLAGGVVETQYF.

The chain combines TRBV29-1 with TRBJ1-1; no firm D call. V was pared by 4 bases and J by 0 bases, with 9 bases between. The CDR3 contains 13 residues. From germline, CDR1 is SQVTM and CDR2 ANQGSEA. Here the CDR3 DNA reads TGCAGCGTTGTCCTTCAGTTGAACACTGAAGCTTTCTTT. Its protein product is CSVVLQLNTEAFF.

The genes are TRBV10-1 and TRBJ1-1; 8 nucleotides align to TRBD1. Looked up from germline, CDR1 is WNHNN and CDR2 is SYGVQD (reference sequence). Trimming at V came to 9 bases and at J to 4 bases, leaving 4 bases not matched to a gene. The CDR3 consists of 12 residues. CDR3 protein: CASIQGVTEAFF. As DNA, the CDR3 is TGCGCCAGTATACAGGGGGTCACTGAAGCTTTCTTT.

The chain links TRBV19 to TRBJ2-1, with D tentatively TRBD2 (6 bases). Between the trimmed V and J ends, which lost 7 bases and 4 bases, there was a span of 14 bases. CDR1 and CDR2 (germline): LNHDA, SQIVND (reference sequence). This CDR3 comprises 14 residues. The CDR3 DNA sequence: TGTGCCAGTAACTCGGAGGGGAGTTACAATGAGCAGTTCTTC. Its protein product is CASNSEGSYNEQFF.

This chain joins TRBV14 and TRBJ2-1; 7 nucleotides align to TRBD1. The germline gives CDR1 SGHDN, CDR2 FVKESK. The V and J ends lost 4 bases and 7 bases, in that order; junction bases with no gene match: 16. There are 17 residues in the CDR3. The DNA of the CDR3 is TGTGCCAGCAGCCCACTCCAAGACAGGGTTGCCCCTAATGAGCAGTTCTTC. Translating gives CASSPLQDRVAPNEQFF.

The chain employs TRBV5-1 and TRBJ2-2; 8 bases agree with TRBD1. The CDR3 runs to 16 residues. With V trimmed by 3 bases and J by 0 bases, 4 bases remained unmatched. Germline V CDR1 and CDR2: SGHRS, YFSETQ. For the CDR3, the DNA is TGCGCCAGCAGCTGGGGACAGGACGCGAACACCGGGGAGCTGTTTTTT. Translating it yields CASSWGQDANTGELFF.

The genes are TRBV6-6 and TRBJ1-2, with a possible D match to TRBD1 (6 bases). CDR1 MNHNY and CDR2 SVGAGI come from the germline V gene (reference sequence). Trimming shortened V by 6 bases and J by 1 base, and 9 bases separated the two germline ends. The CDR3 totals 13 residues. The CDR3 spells CASRPGDNYGYTF. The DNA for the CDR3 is TGTGCCAGCAGACCAGGGGATAACTATGGCTACACCTTC.

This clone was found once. CDR3 residues: CASSYLNTRGVLFF. CDR3 coding DNA: TGTGCCAGCAGTTACCTTAATACCAGGGGGGTACTGTTTTTT. V usage is TRBV6-5 and J usage is TRBJ1-4; 7 bases agree with TRBD1. From germline, CDR1 is MNHEY and CDR2 SVGAGI. V trimming: 2 bases; J trimming: 13 bases; junction bases outside the gene matches: 10. The CDR3 is made up of 14 amino acids.

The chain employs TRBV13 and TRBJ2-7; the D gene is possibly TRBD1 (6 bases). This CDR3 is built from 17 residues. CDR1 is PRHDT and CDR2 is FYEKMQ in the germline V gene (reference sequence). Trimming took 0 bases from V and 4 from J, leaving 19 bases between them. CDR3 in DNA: TGTGCCAGCAGCTTAGGTGAGCCCCGACAGGTTGGGTACGAGCAGTACTTC. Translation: CASSLGEPRQVGYEQYF.

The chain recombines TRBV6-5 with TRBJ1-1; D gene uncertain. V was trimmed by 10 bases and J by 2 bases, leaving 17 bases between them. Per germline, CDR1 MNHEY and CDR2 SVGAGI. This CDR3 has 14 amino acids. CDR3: CATLRGALNTEAFF. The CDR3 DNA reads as TGTGCCACCCTCCGGGGAGCCCTTAACACTGAAGCTTTCTTT.

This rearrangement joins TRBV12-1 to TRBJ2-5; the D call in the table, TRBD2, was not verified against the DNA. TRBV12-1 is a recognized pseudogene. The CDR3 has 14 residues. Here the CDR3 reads CASSRGLQKETQYF. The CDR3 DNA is TGTGCCAGCAGCCGGGGACTACAAAAAGAGACCCAGTACTTC.

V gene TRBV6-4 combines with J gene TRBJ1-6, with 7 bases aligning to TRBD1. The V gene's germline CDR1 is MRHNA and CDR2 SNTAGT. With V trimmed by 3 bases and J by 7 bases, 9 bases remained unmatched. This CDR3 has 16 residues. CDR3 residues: CASSDAHRGQNSPLHF. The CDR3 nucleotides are TGTGCCAGCAGTGATGCCCACAGGGGCCAGAATTCACCCCTCCACTTT.

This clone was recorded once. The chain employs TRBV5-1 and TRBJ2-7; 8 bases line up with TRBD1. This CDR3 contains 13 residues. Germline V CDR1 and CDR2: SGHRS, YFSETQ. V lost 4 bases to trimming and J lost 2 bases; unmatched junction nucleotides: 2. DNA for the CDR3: TGCGCCAGCAGCAAGGACAGGGCCTACGAGCAGTACTTC. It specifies CASSKDRAYEQYF.

The chain's CDR3 is CASSAGDILDEKLFF. CDR3 bases: TGTGCCAGCAGCGCTGGGGACATTCTGGATGAAAAACTGTTTTTT. The rearrangement uses TRBV9 and TRBJ1-4; D possibly corresponds to TRBD1 (6 bases). V lost 3 bases and J lost 6, with 15 bases in between. The CDR3 sequence is 15 residues long. The germline V gene encodes CDR1 SGDLS and CDR2 YYNGEE.

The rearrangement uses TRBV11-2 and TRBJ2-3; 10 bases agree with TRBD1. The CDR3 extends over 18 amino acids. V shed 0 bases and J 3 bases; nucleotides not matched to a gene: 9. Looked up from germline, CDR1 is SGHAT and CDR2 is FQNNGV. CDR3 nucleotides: TGTGCCAGCAGCTTAGATTCTTTCGGACAGGGGGAAACAGATACGCAGTATTTT. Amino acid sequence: CASSLDSFGQGETDTQYF.

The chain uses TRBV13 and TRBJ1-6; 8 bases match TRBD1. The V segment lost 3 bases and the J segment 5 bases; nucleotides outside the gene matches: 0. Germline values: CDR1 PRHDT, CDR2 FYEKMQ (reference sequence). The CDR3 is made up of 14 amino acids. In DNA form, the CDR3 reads TGTGCCAGCAGCTTGACAGGGGATAATTCACCCCTCCACTTT. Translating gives CASSLTGDNSPLHF. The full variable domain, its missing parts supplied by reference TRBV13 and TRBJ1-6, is AAGVIQSPRHLIKEKRETATLKCYPIPRHDTVYWYQQGPGQDPQFLISFYEKMQSDKGSIPDRFSAQQFSDYHSELNMSSLELGDSALYFCASSLTGDNSPLHFGNGTRLTVT.